This T cell receptor (beta chain) originates from a study of cytomegalovirus exposure and HLA in healthy donors. Study-wide findings and caveats: The study designated roughly 160 TCR beta chains cytomegalovirus-associated.

On this clone: The antigen is undetermined.

This PCR relied on a set of 60 Vbeta primers and 13 Jbeta primers. The table came from immunoSEQ multiplex PCR; TCRdb's copy has only in-frame clones and leaves some out. The table records 180,000 or so clones, 65% to 90% of them present only once. The CDR3 length is 14 residues. Germline-derived CDR1 and CDR2 are LNHDA and SQIVND (reference sequence). The V end was cut by 3 bases, the J end by 6 bases, with 14 bases between. This rearrangement joins TRBV19 to TRBJ1-1; no clear D gene. Sequencing input: PBMCs. This receptor was taken from a young woman in good health and CMV-seronegative. In DNA form, the CDR3 reads TGTGCCAGTAGTATTAGTCCCGGGGTGGCTGAAGCTTTCTTT. Amino acid sequence: CASSISPGVAEAFF.